Following are 24 T cell receptor beta chains from one sample sequenced in a study of T cells in Graves' hyperthyroidism and ophthalmopathy (dated by TCRdb to between 2018 and 2020). Library preparation was by multiplex PCR. Sequenced on an Illumina HiSeq 2000. The TCR beta CDR3 regions were amplified from RNA transcripts. For the first round of RT-PCR on the TCR CDR3, the HTBI primer set was used together with the Qiagen OneStep RT-PCR kit. The raw public data were reprocessed by TCRdb itself: fastp quality trimming at Q25, MiXCR clonotype calling, in-frame beta chains only. Under each unique CDR3 protein, matching rows form one entry showing the most common genes and DNA. The sample table records around 690,000 distinct CDR3 sequences; approximately 15% of these occur just once. Roughly a sixth of the sample is taken by the ten largest. Sequencing used blood. These receptors came from a man aged 50-59 years with Graves' hyperthyroidism.

This clonotype was counted many times. CDR3 sequence: CASRSMIREQYF. The CDR3 DNA is TGTGCCAGCCGATCCATGATTCGCGAGCAGTACTTC. J is TRBJ2-7 and V is TRBV6-2 or TRBV6-3; D unresolved. The CDR3 is 12 residues long. Germline V CDR1 and CDR2: MNHEY, SVGEGT. V lost 8 bases to trimming and J lost 6 bases, with 14 bases between them.

This clonotype appeared a single time. The chain uses TRBV6-5 and TRBJ1-4; the D is unclear. Between the trimmed V and J ends, which lost 6 bases and 7 bases, there was a span of 18 bases. Germline values: CDR1 MNHEY, CDR2 SVGAGI. CDR3 size: 15 residues. The CDR3 DNA reads as TGTGCCAGCAGCCTACTCCCCATAAGGAGTGAAAAACTGTTTTTT. It specifies CASSLLPIRSEKLFF.

This clonotype occurred many times. The chain recombines TRBV27 with TRBJ2-5, with D unclear. Germline V lookup: CDR1 MNHEY, CDR2 SMNVEV (reference sequence). The CDR3 spans 14 residues. Trimming removed 6 bases at V and 0 bases at J, with 11 bases between. CDR3 DNA: TGTGCCAGCAGCAAATCCTTCGACCAAGAGACCCAGTACTTC. It is translated as CASSKSFDQETQYF.

The CDR3 loop is CASSVGSSGYNEQFF. CDR3 DNA: TGTGCCAGCAGCGTTGGGTCTAGCGGATACAATGAGCAGTTCTTC. The rearrangement uses TRBV7-3 and TRBJ2-1; 7 nucleotides line up with TRBD2. Germline V CDR1 and CDR2: SGHTA, FQGTGA. The CDR3 consists of 15 residues. The J segment lost 4 bases and the V segment lost 5 bases, leaving 8 bases of the junction unmatched.

Details on this clonotype: One end of the junction fails to match germline, which may point to a read error. V is TRBV28 and J is TRBJ1-1; 8 bases agree with TRBD1. This CDR3 spans 13 amino acids. Germline V gives CDR1 MDHEN, CDR2 SYDVKM. In DNA, the CDR3 is TGTACCAGCACTGGGACAGGGAACACTGAAGCTTTCTTT. Amino acid sequence: CTSTGTGNTEAFF.

Only a few counts were recorded for this clonotype. This chain uses TRBV7-9 with TRBJ1-4; 8 bases align to TRBD1. The V gene's germline CDR1 is SEHNR and CDR2 FQNEAQ (reference sequence). Losses at the gene ends were 5 bases for V and 5 bases for J; bases not matched to a gene: 7. This CDR3 spans 15 amino acids. The CDR3 loop reads CASSLGTGTNEKLFF. The CDR3 region has the DNA TGTGCCAGCAGCCTTGGGACAGGTACCAATGAAAAACTGTTTTTT. Using reference TRBV7-9 and TRBJ1-4 for the parts outside the CDR3, the full variable domain is DTGVSQNPRHKITKRGQNVTFRCDPISEHNRLYWYRQTLGQGPEFLTYFQNEAQLEKSRLLSDRFSAERPKGSFSTLEIQRTEQGDSAMYLCASSLGTGTNEKLFFGSGTQLSVL.

This clonotype was seen a few times. This chain connects TRBV3-1 to TRBJ1-2; weak D call: TRBD1 (5 bases). Germline CDR1 LGHDT, CDR2 YNNKEL (reference sequence). Trimming stripped 4 bases from V and 5 bases from J, with 20 bases between. This CDR3 region has 16 residues. CDR3 amino acids: CASSLSFRRGAYGYTF. The CDR3 nucleotides read TGTGCCAGCAGCCTTTCATTTCGGCGAGGGGCGTATGGCTACACCTTC.

This clonotype was found many times. This rearrangement joins TRBV2 to TRBJ2-1, with 9 bases lining up with TRBD1. Germline V gene lookup returns CDR1 SNHLY and CDR2 FYNNEI. This CDR3 comprises 14 residues. V lost 7 bases and J lost 12; bases outside the gene matches: 13. As DNA, the CDR3 is TGTGCCAGCAAAGACAGGGGGGTACTCTTAGGGCAGTTCTTC. It is translated as CASKDRGVLLGQFF. Full variable domain (outside the CDR3, taken from reference TRBV2 and TRBJ2-1): EPEVTQTPSHQVTQMGQEVILRCVPISNHLYFYWYRQILGQKVEFLVSFYNNEISEKSEIFDDQFSVERPDGSNFTLKIRSTKLEDSAMYFCASKDRGVLLGQFFGPGTRLTVL.

This clonotype came up many times. The genes are TRBV9 and TRBJ2-7; 7 bases map to TRBD1. The junction had 9 bases not matched to a gene; V was cut back by 0 bases and J by 6 bases. The germline V gene has CDR1 SGDLS and CDR2 YYNGEE. The CDR3 sequence is 15 residues long. The CDR3 region is CASSVEATGFREQYF. Here the CDR3 DNA reads TGTGCCAGCAGCGTAGAAGCGACAGGGTTTCGCGAGCAGTACTTC.

This clonotype was observed many times. The chain joins TRBV28 to TRBJ1-5, with 8 bases aligning to TRBD1. V shed 3 bases and J 5 bases; nucleotides not matched to a gene: 9. This CDR3 spans 16 amino acids. CDR1 and CDR2 (germline): MDHEN, SYDVKM. The CDR3: CASSFNRGEGDQPQHF. CDR3 nucleotide sequence: TGTGCCAGCAGTTTTAACAGGGGGGAGGGAGATCAGCCCCAGCATTTT.

This rearrangement joins TRBV12-3 or TRBV12-4 to TRBJ1-1, with unresolved D. The V end lost 6 bases, the J end lost 4 bases, and 12 bases lay between the germline ends. The CDR3 spans 13 residues. In DNA form, the CDR3 reads TGTGCCAGCAGCCGTAGTCAGGCCACTGAAGCTTTCTTT. As protein: CASSRSQATEAFF.

In the case of this clonotype: It may be a read error: a sequence one base away is much more abundant. The J gene is TRBJ2-1, the V gene TRBV30; tentative D call: TRBD2 (7 bases). The germline CDR1 and CDR2 sequences are GTSNPN and SVGIG (reference sequence). CDR3 length: 11 amino acids. V shed 5 bases and J shed 13 bases, with 15 bases lying between them. CDR3 loop: CAWGRGGDQFF. The CDR3 DNA reads as TGTGCCTGGGGGAGGGGGGGGGACCAGTTCTTC.

The rearrangement links TRBV4-2 to TRBJ2-5; 9 bases agree with TRBD2. The CDR3 sequence is 17 residues long. The germline gives CDR1 LGHNA, CDR2 YNFKEQ. V shed 1 base, J shed 0 bases, and the junction held 6 bases outside the gene matches. CDR3 region: CASSQVSSGRYQETQYF. The CDR3 coding sequence is TGTGCCAGCAGCCAAGTTTCGAGCGGGAGGTACCAAGAGACCCAGTACTTC.

At least ten counts were recorded for this clonotype. The rearrangement links TRBV7-9 to TRBJ2-7, with D perhaps TRBD2 (7 bases). Trimming removed 1 base at V and 6 bases at J, with 22 bases between. Germline V gives CDR1 SEHNR, CDR2 FQNEAQ (reference sequence). The CDR3 contains 17 residues. CDR3 sequence: CASSLGILGRGAREQYF. The CDR3 coding sequence is TGTGCCAGCAGCTTAGGGATTTTGGGGAGGGGGGCTCGCGAGCAGTACTTC.

The genes are TRBV9 and TRBJ1-5; no clear D gene. This CDR3 has 14 amino acids. Germline values: CDR1 SGDLS, CDR2 YYNGEE. V was clipped by 1 base and J by 3 bases, with 8 bases between them. The CDR3 is CASSVSEDNQPQHF. The CDR3 bases are TGTGCCAGCAGCGTATCAGAAGACAATCAGCCCCAGCATTTT. Complete variable domain (other parts from reference TRBV9 and TRBJ1-5): DSGVTQTPKHLITATGQRVTLRCSPRSGDLSVYWYQQSLDQGLQFLIQYYNGEERAKGNILERFSAQQFPDLHSELNLSSLELGDSALYFCASSVSEDNQPQHFGDGTRLSIL.

V and J are TRBV30 and TRBJ1-2; 7 positions agree with TRBD1. This CDR3 contains 14 residues. Trimming removed 3 bases from V and 7 bases from J; junction bases left unmatched: 11. In germline, CDR1 is GTSNPN, CDR2 SVGIG (reference sequence). This CDR3 is CAWSELRTGSGYTF. CDR3 DNA: TGTGCCTGGAGCGAACTCAGGACAGGTAGTGGCTACACCTTC. The whole variable domain, filled in from reference TRBV30 and TRBJ1-2, reads SQTIHQWPATLVQPVGSPLSLECTVEGTSNPNLYWYRQAAGRGLQLLFYSVGIGQISSEVPQNLSASRPQDRQFILSSKKLLLSDSGFYLCAWSELRTGSGYTFGSGTRLTVV.

This clonotype was found many times. The chain links TRBV6-1 to TRBJ2-2; D gene ambiguous. Trimming left V 10 bases short and J 0 bases short, with 12 bases between. The CDR3 sequence is 14 residues long. Germline lookup yields CDR1 MNHNS and CDR2 SASEGT. CDR3 sequence reads: CATSDQANTGELFF. The CDR3 nucleotides are TGTGCCACCTCGGACCAGGCGAACACCGGGGAGCTGTTTTTT.

This clonotype was detected ten times or more. This chain joins TRBV30 and TRBJ2-3; D remains ambiguous. The CDR3 totals 13 residues. Per germline, CDR1 GTSNPN and CDR2 SVGIG (reference sequence). V was trimmed by 3 bases and J by 5 bases, leaving 12 bases between them. The CDR3 DNA reads as TGTGCCTGGAGCGTGGCCTCCGGAGATACGCAGTATTTT. This codes for CAWSVASGDTQYF.

This clonotype was recorded many times. V usage is TRBV12-3 or TRBV12-4 and J usage is TRBJ1-5; D uncertain. This CDR3 is 16 amino acids long. The V gene lost 3 bases and the J gene lost 4 bases, with 16 bases spanning the gap. The CDR3 DNA is TGTGCCAGCAGTTTTGGGCCATACCCGGGAAATCAGCCCCAGCATTTT. The encoded protein is CASSFGPYPGNQPQHF.

Ten or more counts support this clonotype. The CDR3 is CASSLSLYNEQFF. DNA of the CDR3: TGTGCCAGCAGTTTATCCCTCTACAATGAGCAGTTCTTC. This chain uses TRBV28 with TRBJ2-1, with D hard to call. The CDR3 sequence is 13 residues long. Germline V gives CDR1 MDHEN, CDR2 SYDVKM. V lost 1 base and J lost 3, with 4 bases in between.

This clonotype was found many times. The chain has TRBV19 and TRBJ1-5; D is ambiguous. Trimming cost V 0 bases and J 6 bases, with 6 bases left between them. The germline V gene encodes CDR1 LNHDA and CDR2 SQIVND (reference sequence). The CDR3 covers 13 residues. The CDR3 coding sequence is TGTGCCAGTAGTATAGAGGGAGGTCAGCCCCAGCATTTT. This gives the protein CASSIEGGQPQHF.

For this clonotype: A much larger clone lies one base from this, so it may be a read error. The rearrangement uses TRBV28 and TRBJ2-2, with 7 bases aligning to TRBD2. The V gene end was trimmed by 11 bases and the J gene end by 4 bases; junction bases not matched to a gene: 10. CDR3 length: 14 amino acids. Germline CDR1 reads MDHEN; CDR2 reads SYDVKM. The CDR3 loop is CADSGGGSTGELFF. The CDR3 DNA is TGTGCCGACTCTGGGGGGGGGTCCACCGGGGAGCTGTTTTTT.

This clonotype has ten or more counts. Here the CDR3 DNA reads TGTGCCAGCAGCCAAGTCGACAGGGCCTACTATGGCTACACCTTC. It codes for CASSQVDRAYYGYTF. J is TRBJ1-2 and V is TRBV14, with 7 positions matching TRBD1. Germline values: CDR1 SGHDN, CDR2 FVKESK. The V and J ends lost 1 base and 3 bases, in that order; junction bases with no gene match: 5. CDR3 length equals 15 residues.

This clonotype was counted ten times or more. This chain uses TRBV12-3 or TRBV12-4 with TRBJ1-3, with D hard to call. V lost 1 base to trimming and J lost 2 bases, with 6 bases between them. CDR3 length equals 14 residues. CDR3: CASSLVTTGNTIYF. The CDR3, as DNA: TGTGCCAGCAGTTTAGTGACAACTGGAAACACCATATATTTT.